This TCR beta chain was sequenced for a study of blood T cell repertoires in COVID-19. Study as a whole: The study drew acute and convalescent COVID-19 samples from the United States, Italy and Spain.

The table came from immunoSEQ multiplex PCR; TCRdb's copy has only in-frame clones and leaves some out. The data show some 520,000 clones, approximately 92% seen once. Enrollment of patients from Seattle took place during active infection, with longitudinal follow-up. Trimming took 6 bases from V and 8 from J; bases not matched to a gene: 10. CDR1 is SGHDN and CDR2 is FVKESK in the germline V gene. The CDR3 sequence is 16 residues long. The chain carries TRBV14 and TRBJ2-1, with 13 bases identical to TRBD2. Material: peripheral blood. The receptor's source is a man aged 18-30 years with COVID-19, enrolled during active disease. In nucleotides, the CDR3 is TGTGCCAGCAGTCTACTAGCGGGAGGGTTGGGGGATGAGCAGTTCTTC. Its protein product is CASSLLAGGLGDEQFF. The full variable domain, its missing parts supplied by reference TRBV14 and TRBJ2-1, is EAGVTQFPSHSVIEKGQTVTLRCDPISGHDNLYWYRRVMGKEIKFLLHFVKESKQDESGMPNNRFLAERTGGTYSTLKVQPAELEDSGVYFCASSLLAGGLGDEQFFGPGTRLTVL.